This is a list of T cell receptor beta chains from one sample in a study of blood T cells in healthy people across ages. One entry per CDR3 protein, called by TCRdb with MiXCR from the 5' RACE reads. The sample contains fewer than 2 million distinct CDR3 sequences, about two fifths of which appear only once. Sequenced material: blood. Every receptor here comes from a human donor in good health. CDR3s include the opening cysteine and the closing phenylalanine or tryptophan. D genes are given only for firm matches. Size is omitted from some rows. Given values are once, few, many or a class for expanded clones.

NA,TRBJ1-4,NA,TRBV4-2,CASSLPIWGMENEKLFF,TGTGCCAGCAGCCTACCTATTTGGGGGATGGAAAATGAAAAACTGTTTTTT
NA,TRBJ2-7,NA,TRBV7-8,CASSLSWTLSSYEQYF,TGTGCCAGCAGCTTAAGCTGGACCCTAAGCTCCTACGAGCAGTACTTC
NA,TRBJ1-2,NA,TRBV20-1,CSARDTRELLGYGYTF,TGCAGTGCTAGAGATACCCGTGAGCTCCTCGGCTATGGCTACACCTTC
few,TRBJ2-7,NA,TRBV20-1,CSTRGSPFYEQYF,TGCAGCACCCGGGGCTCCCCCTTCTACGAGCAGTACTTC
many,TRBJ2-7,TRBD2,TRBV6-5,CASKTTSGASYEQYF,TGTGCCAGCAAAACGACTAGCGGGGCTTCCTACGAGCAGTACTTC
NA,TRBJ2-3,NA,TRBV12-3/TRBV12-4,CASSYLRTQYF,TGTGCCAGCAGTTATTTGAGGACGCAGTATTTT
few,TRBJ2-7,NA,TRBV20-1,CSATRPSYEQYF,TGCAGTGCCACTCGCCCGTCCTACGAGCAGTACTTC
few,TRBJ1-2,NA,TRBV20-1,CNARILNYGYTF,TGCAATGCTAGAATATTGAACTATGGCTACACCTTC
NA,TRBJ2-1,NA,TRBV12-3/TRBV12-4,CASSQSRGPYNEQFF,TGTGCCAGCAGCCAAAGCAGGGGACCCTACAATGAGCAGTTCTTC
few,TRBJ2-4,TRBD1,TRBV29-1,CSARQGSDIQYF,TGCAGCGCCCGACAGGGAAGCGACATTCAGTACTTC
NA,TRBJ2-7,TRBD1,TRBV4-3,CASSQVMDRGVYEQYF,TGCGCCAGCAGCCAAGTAATGGACAGGGGAGTCTACGAGCAGTACTTC
NA,TRBJ2-7,TRBD2,TRBV7-2,CASSSRTSGLGEQYF,TGTGCCAGCAGCTCAAGGACTAGCGGACTTGGGGAGCAGTACTTC
few,TRBJ1-6,NA,TRBV15,CATSPGNSPLHF,TGTGCCACCAGCCCGGGGAATTCACCCCTCCACTTT
many,TRBJ1-1,NA,TRBV7-2,CASSFSRVDRAEAFF,TGTGCCAGCAGCTTTTCCAGGGTGGATAGGGCTGAAGCTTTCTTT
NA,TRBJ1-2,TRBD1,TRBV20-1,CSAGGQGGRYYGYTF,TGCAGTGCTGGCGGACAGGGGGGGAGATACTATGGCTACACCTTC
NA,TRBJ2-5,NA,TRBV6-2/TRBV6-3,CASRYPETQYF,TGTGCCAGCAGATACCCAGAGACCCAGTACTTC
many,TRBJ2-1,TRBD2,TRBV29-1,CSVEGGYNEQFF,TGCAGCGTTGAGGGGGGGTACAATGAGCAGTTCTTC
NA,TRBJ2-7,NA,TRBV6-2/TRBV6-3,CASSYGRSEQYF,TGTGCCAGCAGTTACGGGAGGAGCGAGCAGTACTTC
NA,TRBJ2-3,NA,TRBV10-3,CAISGPGVDTQYF,TGTGCCATCAGTGGACCGGGGGTGGATACACAGTATTTT
NA,TRBJ2-3,NA,TRBV20-1,CSARDIGGASGGDTQYF,TGCAGTGCTAGAGATATTGGGGGGGCTTCGGGGGGAGATACGCAGTATTTT